Following are 10 T cell receptor beta chains from one sample sequenced in a study of T-cell memory formation after mild COVID-19. TCRdb ran MiXCR on the 5' RACE reads and lists one entry per CDR3 protein. The sample yields more than 120,000 distinct CDR3 sequences, about 19% seen once. What was sequenced was PBMCs or a T cell subset sorted from them (not recorded which). Source of these receptors: an adult woman who had mild COVID-19 (a few samples of this study predate the infection). Cell type and time point are not known.

CDR3 protein: CATSRVGRETQYF. The CDR3 DNA is TGTGCCACCAGCAGAGTGGGGCGGGAGACCCAGTACTTC. V usage is TRBV15 and J usage is TRBJ2-5, with D possibly being TRBD1 (5 bases). The CDR3 runs 13 residues. Germline loops: CDR1 LNHNV, CDR2 YYDKDF (reference sequence). Trimming left V 1 base short and J 5 bases short, with 8 bases between.

Only a few counts were recorded for this clonotype. The J gene is TRBJ1-5, the V gene TRBV20-1, with 7 bases aligning to TRBD1. There are 13 residues in the CDR3. Germline V gene lookup returns CDR1 DFQATT and CDR2 SNEGSKA (reference sequence). The J segment lost 7 bases and the V segment lost 1 base, leaving 4 bases of the junction unmatched. CDR3 sequence (DNA): TGCAGTGCTAGAGGACAGGGTGGGCAGCCCCAGCATTTT. Its translation: CSARGQGGQPQHF.

This clonotype was seen a few times. V gene TRBV12-3 or TRBV12-4 combines with J gene TRBJ2-2; D is undetermined. The CDR3 has 15 residues. V was clipped by 5 bases and J by 0 bases, with 10 bases between them. The CDR3 sequence: CASSRARSNTGELFF. The CDR3 coding sequence is TGTGCCAGCAGTCGAGCGCGTTCGAACACCGGGGAGCTGTTTTTT.

V is TRBV7-2 and J is TRBJ1-3; D not resolved. V lost 2 bases, J lost 4 bases, and 9 bases lay in between. Germline CDR1 SGHTA, CDR2 FQGNSA. CDR3 length: 14 amino acids. In nucleotides, the CDR3 is TGTGCCAGCAGCTTATGGGGTTACGGAAACACCATATATTTT. Its translation: CASSLWGYGNTIYF.

This clonotype has more than one count but fewer than ten. This sequence joins TRBV7-8 and TRBJ1-1, with TRBD1 identical over 9 bases. Trimming cost V 5 bases and J 7 bases; bases outside gene matches: 8. There are 14 residues in the CDR3. Germline CDR1 reads SGHVS; CDR2 reads FQNEAQ. CDR3 DNA sequence: TGTGCCAGCAGCCCAAACAGGGGGCTGGGTGAAGCTTTCTTT. Amino acid sequence: CASSPNRGLGEAFF.

This clonotype was counted ten times or more. This sequence joins TRBV7-3 and TRBJ2-5; D might be TRBD2 (5 bases). The V gene lost 5 bases and the J gene lost 1 base, with 8 bases spanning the gap. In germline, CDR1 is SGHTA, CDR2 FQGTGA. CDR3 length equals 13 residues. In DNA form, the CDR3 reads TGTGCCAGCAGCAGAGCGGTCCAAGAGACCCAGTACTTC. Its protein product is CASSRAVQETQYF. Variable domain in full (rest from reference TRBV7-3 and TRBJ2-5): GAGVSQTPSNKVTEKGKYVELRCDPISGHTALYWYRQSLGQGPEFLIYFQGTGAADDSGLPNDRFFAVRPEGSVSTLKIQRTERGDSAVYLCASSRAVQETQYFGPGTRLLVL.

This clonotype appeared many times. The rearrangement joins TRBV29-1 to TRBJ2-7; 11 bases agree with TRBD1. The CDR3 loop spans 14 amino acids. The V segment lost 4 bases and the J segment 4 bases; nucleotides outside the gene matches: 6. The germline gives CDR1 SQVTM, CDR2 ANQGSEA. CDR3: CSVVDRGRRYEQYF. CDR3 DNA: TGCAGCGTTGTGGACAGGGGGCGAAGGTACGAGCAGTACTTC.

The gene calls are TRBV7-9 and TRBJ1-2, with D perhaps matching TRBD1 (5 bases). The germline CDR1 and CDR2 sequences are SEHNR and FQNEAQ (reference sequence). The CDR3 sequence is 13 residues long. Trimming stripped 5 bases from V and 7 bases from J, with 14 bases between. CDR3 in amino acids: CASSRIGASGYTF. The CDR3, as DNA: TGTGCCAGCAGCCGAATAGGGGCGTCTGGCTACACCTTC.

The gene calls are TRBV20-1 and TRBJ2-7; 8 bases line up with TRBD2. In germline, CDR1 is DFQATT, CDR2 SNEGSKA (reference sequence). The CDR3 is made up of 15 amino acids. J gave up 2 bases and V 2 bases, and 8 bases lay outside the gene matches. The CDR3 DNA is TGCAGTGCTAGAAGCCCGGGGGGGCCCACCTACGAGCAGTACTTC. As protein: CSARSPGGPTYEQYF.

The sample holds many counts of this clonotype. The chain uses TRBV29-1 and TRBJ2-1, with TRBD2 identical over 8 bases. The CDR3 extends over 14 amino acids. With 4 bases clipped from V and 2 bases from J, the junction kept 4 bases outside the gene matches. Germline V gives CDR1 SQVTM, CDR2 ANQGSEA. CDR3 sequence: CSVAVGGAYNEQFF. The DNA for the CDR3 is TGCAGCGTTGCAGTCGGGGGGGCCTACAATGAGCAGTTCTTC.